Sequencing of this T cell receptor beta chain was carried out in a study of vaccination and CD4 T cells after COVID-19. Oncomine TCR Beta short-read sequencing was applied to DNA from cultured CD4+ T cells. TCRdb redid the calling of the PCR reads with MiXCR, one entry per CDR3 protein. The repertoire holds 21,000 or so distinct CDR3 sequences, with about 45% as singletons. The treatment here: roughly 10-day PBMC culture with coronavirus spike peptide pools or control peptides (ViraFEST assay). As concerns this clonotype: Its target is unknown.

The V end lost 1 base, the J end lost 0 bases, and 16 bases lay between the germline ends. The CDR3 has 18 residues. The germline CDR1 and CDR2 sequences are SGDLS and YYNGEE. Sequences were obtained from CD4+ T cells from blood, cultured in vitro. This sequence originates from a human donor who had recovered from COVID-19. The chain joins TRBV9 to TRBJ2-2; D perhaps matches TRBD2 (6 bases). The CDR3 loop is CASSVRYGAGSNTGELFF. The DNA for the CDR3 is TGTGCCAGCAGCGTACGGTATGGCGCGGGATCGAACACCGGGGAGCTGTTTTTT.